This TCR beta chain emerged from a study of CD8+ T cells in alopecia areata. TCR sequencing used cDNA made by reverse transcription of extracted RNA. This table comes from immunoSEQ multiplex PCR, and its TCRdb copy is limited to in-frame clones, with some not included. The data show some 150,000 clones, less than 65% seen once. Germline lookup yields CDR1 SGDLS and CDR2 YYNGEE. The CDR3 consists of 11 residues. Trimming shortened V by 0 bases and J by 8 bases, and 3 bases separated the two germline ends. The chain combines TRBV9 with TRBJ2-1; no reliable D call. Input material: CD8+ T cells sorted from blood. This TCR came from a human donor in good health. The CDR3 region is CASSVAHEQFF. The DNA of the CDR3 is TGTGCCAGCAGCGTAGCTCATGAGCAGTTCTTC.